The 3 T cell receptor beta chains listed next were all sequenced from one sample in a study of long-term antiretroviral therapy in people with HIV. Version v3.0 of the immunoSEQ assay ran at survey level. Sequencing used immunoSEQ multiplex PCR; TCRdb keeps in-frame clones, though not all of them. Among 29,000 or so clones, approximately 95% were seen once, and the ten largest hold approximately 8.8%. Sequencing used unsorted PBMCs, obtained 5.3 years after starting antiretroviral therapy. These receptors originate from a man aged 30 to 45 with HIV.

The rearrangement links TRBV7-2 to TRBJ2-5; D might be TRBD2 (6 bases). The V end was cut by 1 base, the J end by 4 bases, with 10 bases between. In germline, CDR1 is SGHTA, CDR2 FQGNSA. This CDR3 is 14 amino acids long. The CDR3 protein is CASSLVGAGETQYF. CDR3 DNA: TGTGCCAGCAGCTTAGTTGGAGCGGGAGAGACCCAGTACTTC.

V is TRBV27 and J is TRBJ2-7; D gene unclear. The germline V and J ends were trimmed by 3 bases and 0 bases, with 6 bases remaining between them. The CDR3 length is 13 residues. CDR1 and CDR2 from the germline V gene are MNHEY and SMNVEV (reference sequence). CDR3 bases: TGTGCCAGCAGTTTCCGCAACTCCTACGAGCAGTACTTC. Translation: CASSFRNSYEQYF.

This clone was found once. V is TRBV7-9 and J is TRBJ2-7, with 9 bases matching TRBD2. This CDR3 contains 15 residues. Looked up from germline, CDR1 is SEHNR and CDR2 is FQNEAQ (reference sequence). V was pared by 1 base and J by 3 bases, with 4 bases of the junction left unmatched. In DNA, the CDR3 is TGTGCCAGCAGCTTAGTAGTAGCGGGAGACTACGAGCAGTACTTC. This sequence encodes CASSLVVAGDYEQYF. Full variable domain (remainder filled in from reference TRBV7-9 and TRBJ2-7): DTGVSQNPRHKITKRGQNVTFRCDPISEHNRLYWYRQTLGQGPEFLTYFQNEAQLEKSRLLSDRFSAERPKGSFSTLEIQRTEQGDSAMYLCASSLVVAGDYEQYFGPGTRLTVT.